This TCR beta chain is drawn from a study of blood T cell repertoires in COVID-19. The wider study: Sites in the United States, Italy and Spain provided acute and convalescent COVID-19 samples. T cells, B-cell-depleted T cells, or PBMCs supplied cDNA or gDNA.

Germline CDR1 reads SEHNR; CDR2 reads FQNEAQ (reference sequence). This CDR3 is built from 14 residues. Trimming stripped 0 bases from V and 4 bases from J, with 4 bases between. Authors' analysis steps: Researchers report that nucleated cell counts were estimated from reference gene primer amplification. Data came from immunoSEQ multiplex PCR; TCRdb stores just in-frame clones and leaves some out. V and J calls and clone size are those listed in that table; D and trimming were worked out from the DNA. In the table there are some 110,000 clones, roughly 85% of which are singletons. Sequenced: peripheral blood. This clonotype was sampled from a middle-aged man with acute or convalescent COVID-19. V gene TRBV7-9 combines with J gene TRBJ2-6; no definite D call. The CDR3 sequence: CASSLALGANVLTF. CDR3 DNA sequence: TGTGCCAGCAGCTTAGCTCTGGGGGCCAACGTCCTGACTTTC.